The present T cell receptor beta chain was sequenced within a study of blood T cell repertoires in COVID-19. Study in general: T cells, B-cell-depleted T cells, or PBMCs provided the cDNA or gDNA that served as material.

Trimming left V 5 bases short and J 1 base short, with 11 bases between. Per germline, CDR1 LNHDA and CDR2 SQIVND (reference sequence). The CDR3 is 15 amino acids. Study processing details: Amplified reference gene primers provided the basis for estimating nucleated cell counts. Method: immunoSEQ multiplex PCR; TCRdb's copy keeps in-frame clones and lacks some. V and J calls and clone size are given by that table; D and trimming were obtained from the DNA. The table lists around 200,000 clones, about 86% of them singletons, with approximately 4.8% in the top ten. The sequenced sample was peripheral blood. This sequence joins TRBV19 and TRBJ2-2, with D unclear. The sequence came from a man aged 50 to 59 with active or convalescent COVID-19. CDR3: CASSPSTGNTGELFF. DNA for the CDR3: TGTGCCAGTAGTCCTTCGACGGGGAACACCGGGGAGCTGTTTTTT.